The clone carrying this TCR beta chain appeared a few times. CDR1 and CDR2 (germline): LGHDT, YNNKEL (reference sequence). Between the trimmed V and J ends, which lost 3 bases and 2 bases, there was a span of 20 bases. The CDR3 has 17 amino acids. Under the authors' procedure: Reference gene primer amplification gave estimated nucleated cell counts. Method: immunoSEQ multiplex PCR; TCRdb's copy keeps in-frame clones and lacks some. V and J calls plus clone size are reproduced from that table; the DNA served to infer D and trimming. The sample holds roughly 250,000 clones, about 80% seen once. This specimen belongs to a study of blood T cell repertoires in COVID-19. The wider study: From the United States, Italy and Spain came samples of acute and convalescent COVID-19. Sample material is recorded as cDNA or gDNA derived from T cells, B-cell-depleted T cells, or PBMCs.

This clonotype was sampled from a woman of 80 years or more with acute or convalescent COVID-19. V is TRBV3-1 (or the pseudogene TRBV3-2) and J is TRBJ2-7, with TRBD1 as a possible D gene (8 bases). Source material: peripheral blood. CDR3 sequence: CASSQEISGDRPYEQYF. CDR3 DNA: TGTGCCAGCAGCCAGGAGATAAGCGGGGACAGGCCCTACGAGCAGTACTTC.